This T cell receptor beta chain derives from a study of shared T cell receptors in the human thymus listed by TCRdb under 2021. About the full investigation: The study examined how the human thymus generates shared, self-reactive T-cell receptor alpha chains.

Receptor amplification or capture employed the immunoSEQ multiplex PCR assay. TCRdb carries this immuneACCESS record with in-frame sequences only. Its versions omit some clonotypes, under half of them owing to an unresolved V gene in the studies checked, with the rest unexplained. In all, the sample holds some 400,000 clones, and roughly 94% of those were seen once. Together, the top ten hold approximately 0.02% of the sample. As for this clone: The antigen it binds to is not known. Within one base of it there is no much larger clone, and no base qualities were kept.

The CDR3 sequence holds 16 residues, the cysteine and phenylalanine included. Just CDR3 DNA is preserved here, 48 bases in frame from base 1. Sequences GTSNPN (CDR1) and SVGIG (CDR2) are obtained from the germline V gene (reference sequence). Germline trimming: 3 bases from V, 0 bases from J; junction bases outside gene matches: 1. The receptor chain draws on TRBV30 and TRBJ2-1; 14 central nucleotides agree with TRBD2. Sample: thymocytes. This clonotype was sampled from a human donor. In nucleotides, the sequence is TGTGCCTGGAGAGGGACTAGCGGGAGCTCCTACAATGAGCAGTTCTTC. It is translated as CAWRGTSGSSYNEQFF. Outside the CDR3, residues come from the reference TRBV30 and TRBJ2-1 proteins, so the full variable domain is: SQTIHQWPATLVQPVGSPLSLECTVEGTSNPNLYWYRQAAGRGLQLLFYSVGIGQISSEVPQNLSASRPQDRQFILSSKKLLLSDSGFYLCAWRGTSGSSYNEQFFGPGTRLTVL.